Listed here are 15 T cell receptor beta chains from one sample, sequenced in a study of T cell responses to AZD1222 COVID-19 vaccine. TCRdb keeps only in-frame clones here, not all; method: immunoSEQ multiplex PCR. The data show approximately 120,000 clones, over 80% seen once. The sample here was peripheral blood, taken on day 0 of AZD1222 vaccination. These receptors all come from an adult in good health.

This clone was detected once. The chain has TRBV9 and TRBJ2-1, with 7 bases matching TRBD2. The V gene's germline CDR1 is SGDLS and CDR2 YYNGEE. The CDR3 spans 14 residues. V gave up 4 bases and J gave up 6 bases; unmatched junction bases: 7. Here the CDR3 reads CASSPRDYANEQFF. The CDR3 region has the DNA TGTGCCAGCAGCCCCCGGGACTACGCCAATGAGCAGTTCTTC. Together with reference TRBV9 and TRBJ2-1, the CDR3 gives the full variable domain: DSGVTQTPKHLITATGQRVTLRCSPRSGDLSVYWYQQSLDQGLQFLIQYYNGEERAKGNILERFSAQQFPDLHSELNLSSLELGDSALYFCASSPRDYANEQFFGPGTRLTVL.

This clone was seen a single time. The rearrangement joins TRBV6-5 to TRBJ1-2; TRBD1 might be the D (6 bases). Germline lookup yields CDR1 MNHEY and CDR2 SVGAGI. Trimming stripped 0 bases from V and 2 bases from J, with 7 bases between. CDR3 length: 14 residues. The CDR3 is CASSYSGTNYGYTF. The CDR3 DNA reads TGTGCCAGCAGTTACTCCGGGACAAACTATGGCTACACCTTC.

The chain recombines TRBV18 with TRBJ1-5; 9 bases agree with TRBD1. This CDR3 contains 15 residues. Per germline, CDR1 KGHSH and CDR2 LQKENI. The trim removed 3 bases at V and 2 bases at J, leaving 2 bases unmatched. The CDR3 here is CASSPTGGGNQPQHF. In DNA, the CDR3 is TGTGCCAGCTCACCGACAGGGGGTGGCAATCAGCCCCAGCATTTT.

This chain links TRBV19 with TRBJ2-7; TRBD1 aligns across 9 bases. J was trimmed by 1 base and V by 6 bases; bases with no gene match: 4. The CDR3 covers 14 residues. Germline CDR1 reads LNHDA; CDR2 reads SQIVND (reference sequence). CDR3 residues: CASRETGGSYEQYF. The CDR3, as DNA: TGTGCCAGTAGGGAGACAGGGGGGTCCTACGAGCAGTACTTC.

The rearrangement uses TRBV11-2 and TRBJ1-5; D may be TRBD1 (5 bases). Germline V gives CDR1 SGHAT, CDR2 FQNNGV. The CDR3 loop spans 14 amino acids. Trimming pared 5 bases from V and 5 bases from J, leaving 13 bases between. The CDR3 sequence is CASSHDSAYQPQHF. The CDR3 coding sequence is TGTGCCAGCAGCCATGACAGTGCATATCAGCCCCAGCATTTT.

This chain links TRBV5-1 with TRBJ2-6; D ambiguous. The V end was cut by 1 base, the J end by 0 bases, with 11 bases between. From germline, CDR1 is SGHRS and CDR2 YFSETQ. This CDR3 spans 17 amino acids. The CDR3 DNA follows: TGCGCCAGCAGCTTGTACGGCAGGTCCTCTGGGGCCAACGTCCTGACTTTC. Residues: CASSLYGRSSGANVLTF.

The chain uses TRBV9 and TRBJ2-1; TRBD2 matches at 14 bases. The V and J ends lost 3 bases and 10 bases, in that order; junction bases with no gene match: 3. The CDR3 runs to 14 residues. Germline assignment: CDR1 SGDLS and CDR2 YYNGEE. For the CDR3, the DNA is TGTGCCAGCAGCGATGGACTAGCGGGAGGAGAGCAGTTCTTC. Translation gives CASSDGLAGGEQFF.

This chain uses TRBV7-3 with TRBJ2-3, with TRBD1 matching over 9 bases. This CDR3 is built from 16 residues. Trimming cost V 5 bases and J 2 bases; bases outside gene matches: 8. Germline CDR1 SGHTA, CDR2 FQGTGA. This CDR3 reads CASSVGQGSFTDTQYF. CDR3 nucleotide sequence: TGTGCCAGCAGCGTGGGACAGGGTTCGTTCACAGATACGCAGTATTTT. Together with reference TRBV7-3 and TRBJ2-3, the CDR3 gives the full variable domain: GAGVSQTPSNKVTEKGKYVELRCDPISGHTALYWYRQSLGQGPEFLIYFQGTGAADDSGLPNDRFFAVRPEGSVSTLKIQRTERGDSAVYLCASSVGQGSFTDTQYFGPGTRLTVL.

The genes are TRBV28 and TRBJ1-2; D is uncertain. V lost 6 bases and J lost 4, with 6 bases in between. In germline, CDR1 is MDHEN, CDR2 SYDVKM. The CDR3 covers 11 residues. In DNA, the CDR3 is TGTGCCAGCAGCGACACCTATGGCTACACCTTC. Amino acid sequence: CASSDTYGYTF.

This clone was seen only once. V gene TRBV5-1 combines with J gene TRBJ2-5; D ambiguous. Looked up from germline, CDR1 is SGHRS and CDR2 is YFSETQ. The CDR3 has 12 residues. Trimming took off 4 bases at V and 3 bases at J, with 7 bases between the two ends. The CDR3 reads CASSPLKETQYF. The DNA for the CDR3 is TGCGCCAGCAGCCCTCTTAAAGAGACCCAGTACTTC. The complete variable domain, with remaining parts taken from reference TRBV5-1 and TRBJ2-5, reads KAGVTQTPRYLIKTRGQQVTLSCSPISGHRSVSWYQQTPGQGLQFLFEYFSETQRNKGNFPGRFSGRQFSNSRSEMNVSTLELGDSALYLCASSPLKETQYFGPGTRLLVL.

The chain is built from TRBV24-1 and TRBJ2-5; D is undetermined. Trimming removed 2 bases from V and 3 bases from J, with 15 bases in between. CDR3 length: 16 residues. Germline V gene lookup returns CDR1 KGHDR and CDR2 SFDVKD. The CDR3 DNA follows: TGTGCCACCAGTGATTGTCCGTTGTATAATGAAGAGACCCAGTACTTC. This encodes CATSDCPLYNEETQYF.

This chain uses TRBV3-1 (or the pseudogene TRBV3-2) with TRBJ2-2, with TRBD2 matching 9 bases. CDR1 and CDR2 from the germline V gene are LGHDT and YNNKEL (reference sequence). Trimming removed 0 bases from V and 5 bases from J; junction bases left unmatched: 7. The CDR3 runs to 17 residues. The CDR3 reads CASSQDWREGGTGELFF. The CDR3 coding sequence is TGTGCCAGCAGCCAAGATTGGCGGGAGGGCGGTACCGGGGAGCTGTTTTTT.

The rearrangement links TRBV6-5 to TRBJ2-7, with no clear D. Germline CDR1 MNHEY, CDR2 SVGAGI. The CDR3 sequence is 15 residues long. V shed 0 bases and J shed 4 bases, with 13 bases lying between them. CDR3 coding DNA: TGTGCCAGCAGTTACTCCGGTCCTCAAAGGTACGAGCAGTACTTC. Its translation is CASSYSGPQRYEQYF.

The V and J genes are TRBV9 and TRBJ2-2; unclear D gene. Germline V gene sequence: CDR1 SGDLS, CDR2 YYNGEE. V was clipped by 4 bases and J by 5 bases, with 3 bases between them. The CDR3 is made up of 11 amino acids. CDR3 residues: CASSSTGELFF. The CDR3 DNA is TGTGCCAGCAGCAGTACCGGGGAGCTGTTTTTT.

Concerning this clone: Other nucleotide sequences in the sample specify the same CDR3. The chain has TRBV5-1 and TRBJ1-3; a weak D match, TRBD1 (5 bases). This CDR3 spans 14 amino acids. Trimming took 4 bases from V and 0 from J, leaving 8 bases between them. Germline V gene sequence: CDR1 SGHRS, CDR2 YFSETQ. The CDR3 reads CASSQDSSGNTIYF. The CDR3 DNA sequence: TGCGCCAGCAGCCAAGACAGCTCTGGAAACACCATATATTTT. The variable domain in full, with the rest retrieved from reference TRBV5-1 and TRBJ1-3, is KAGVTQTPRYLIKTRGQQVTLSCSPISGHRSVSWYQQTPGQGLQFLFEYFSETQRNKGNFPGRFSGRQFSNSRSEMNVSTLELGDSALYLCASSQDSSGNTIYFGEGSWLTVV.